This T cell receptor beta chain was captured by sequencing in a study of CD8 T cells in Susac syndrome. Regarding the study as a whole: Susac-specific public clones numbered around 16 in total CD8+ repertoires (and roughly five in CD8+ TEMRA repertoires).

Concerning this clonotype itself: Antigen: not known.

Random hexamers were used to reverse transcribe an amount of roughly 0.5 to 1 ug RNA. The CDR3 of TCR beta was amplified by immunoSEQ multiplex PCR across 54 Vbeta and 13 Jbeta. TCRdb re-called the immunoSEQ multiplex PCR reads with MiXCR, one entry per CDR3 protein. This table has about 130,000 distinct CDR3 sequences, over 85% appearing once. The patients with Susac syndrome satisfied recently defined diagnostic criteria for either definite or probable disease. Germline CDR1 reads KGHSH; CDR2 reads LQKENI. V was clipped by 4 bases and J by 6 bases; unmatched bases: 15. The CDR3 is 16 amino acids. The sample comprised CD8+ T cells from PBMCs. The chain uses TRBV18 and TRBJ2-7; TRBD1 matches at 7 bases. The sequence came from a human donor with Susac syndrome. CDR3 sequence: CASSQHRGPLGGEQYF. In DNA, the CDR3 is TGTGCCAGCTCACAACACAGGGGTCCCCTTGGTGGCGAGCAGTACTTC. Supplemented by reference TRBV18 and TRBJ2-7, the full variable domain reads NAGVMQNPRHLVRRRGQEARLRCSPMKGHSHVYWYRQLPEEGLKFMVYLQKENIIDESGMPKERFSAEFPKEGPSILRIQQVVRGDSAAYFCASSQHRGPLGGEQYFGPGTRLTVT.